This TCR beta chain emerged from a study of T cell repertoires in cytomegalovirus infection. Study summary: Used in the study were CMV epitopes, some recently identified and HLA-C-restricted, others well-studied and HLA-B-restricted. Shared public TCR beta signatures pointed to both CMV infection and a matching HLA type.

TCRdb analysed the reads with MiXCR anew, one entry per CDR3 protein. The sample consists of some 800,000 distinct CDR3 sequences, less than 35% of them appearing once. Note on this clonotype: Its antigen is not identified.

Whole-study findings and limits: Based on cumulative public TCR beta family frequency, carriers of CMV plus the relevant HLA were identified. HLA-C-restricted CMV clonotypes gave the most frequent clonotype in two of eight donors.

This CDR3 is built from 13 residues. V was trimmed by 8 bases and J by 4 bases, leaving 15 bases between them. Germline V CDR1 and CDR2: MNHEY, SVGEGT. This sequence joins TRBV6-2 or TRBV6-3 and TRBJ2-7, with a possible D match to TRBD2 (6 bases). The material sequenced was cultured CD8+ T cells from PBMCs, taken from culture after CMV antigen stimulation. This clonotype originated in a human donor in good health (CMV status not recorded). Some clones in this sample may be carry-over from other donors' samples. The CDR3 region is CASGRFSGYEQYV. Written as DNA, the CDR3 is TGTGCCAGCGGACGTTTTAGCGGATACGAGCAGTACGTC.